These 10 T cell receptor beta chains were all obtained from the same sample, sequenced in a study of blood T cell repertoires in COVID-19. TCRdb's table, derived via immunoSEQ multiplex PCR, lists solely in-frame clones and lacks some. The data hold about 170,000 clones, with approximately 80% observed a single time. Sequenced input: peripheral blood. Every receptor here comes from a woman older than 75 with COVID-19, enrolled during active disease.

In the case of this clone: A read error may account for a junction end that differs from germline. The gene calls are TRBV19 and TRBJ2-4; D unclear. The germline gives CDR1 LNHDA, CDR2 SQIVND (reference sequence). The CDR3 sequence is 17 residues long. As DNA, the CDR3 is TGTGCCAGTAGTATAACGTTCAGTCTAACAGCCCAAAACATTCAGTACTTC. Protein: CASSITFSLTAQNIQYF.

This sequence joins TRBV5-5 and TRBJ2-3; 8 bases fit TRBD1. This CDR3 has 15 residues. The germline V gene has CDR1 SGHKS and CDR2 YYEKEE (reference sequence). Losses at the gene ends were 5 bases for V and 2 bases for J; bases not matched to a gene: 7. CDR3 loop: CASSPQGAFTDTQYF. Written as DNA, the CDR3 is TGTGCCAGCAGTCCTCAGGGGGCCTTCACAGATACGCAGTATTTT.

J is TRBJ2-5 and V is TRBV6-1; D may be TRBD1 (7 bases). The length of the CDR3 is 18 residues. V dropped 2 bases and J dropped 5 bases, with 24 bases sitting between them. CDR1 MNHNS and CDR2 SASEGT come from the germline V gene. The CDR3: CASSESRGTASLRETQYF. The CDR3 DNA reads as TGTGCCAGCAGTGAATCTCGCGGGACAGCCTCCCTCAGGGAGACCCAGTACTTC.

CDR3 sequence reads: CATSALNGGYTF. DNA for the CDR3: TGTGCCACCAGTGCCCTCAACGGGGGGTACACCTTC. The V call is TRBV24-1, the J call TRBJ1-2; tentatively, D is TRBD1 (5 bases). The CDR3 has 12 amino acids. The V gene's germline CDR1 is KGHDR and CDR2 SFDVKD. Trimming took off 5 bases at V and 11 bases at J, with 14 bases between the two ends.

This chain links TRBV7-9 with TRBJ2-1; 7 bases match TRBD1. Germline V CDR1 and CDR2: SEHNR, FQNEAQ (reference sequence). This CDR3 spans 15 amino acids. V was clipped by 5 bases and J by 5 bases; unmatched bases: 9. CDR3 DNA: TGTGCCAGCAGCGCCCCCGGGACAGCTAACAATGAGCAGTTCTTC. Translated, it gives CASSAPGTANNEQFF. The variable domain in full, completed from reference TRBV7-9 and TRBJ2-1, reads DTGVSQNPRHKITKRGQNVTFRCDPISEHNRLYWYRQTLGQGPEFLTYFQNEAQLEKSRLLSDRFSAERPKGSFSTLEIQRTEQGDSAMYLCASSAPGTANNEQFFGPGTRLTVL.

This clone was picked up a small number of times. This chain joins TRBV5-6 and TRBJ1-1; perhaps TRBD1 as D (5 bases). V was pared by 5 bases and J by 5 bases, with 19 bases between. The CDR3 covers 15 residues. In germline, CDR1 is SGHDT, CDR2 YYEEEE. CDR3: CASSRGVYFATEAFF. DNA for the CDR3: TGTGCCAGCAGTCGGGGGGTCTACTTCGCGACTGAAGCTTTCTTT.

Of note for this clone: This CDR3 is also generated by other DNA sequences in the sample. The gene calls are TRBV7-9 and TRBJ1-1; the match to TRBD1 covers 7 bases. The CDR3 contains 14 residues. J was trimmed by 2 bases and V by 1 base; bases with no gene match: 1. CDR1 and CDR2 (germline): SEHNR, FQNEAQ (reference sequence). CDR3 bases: TGTGCCAGCAGCTTAGGACAGGGTAACACTGAAGCTTTCTTT. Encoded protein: CASSLGQGNTEAFF.

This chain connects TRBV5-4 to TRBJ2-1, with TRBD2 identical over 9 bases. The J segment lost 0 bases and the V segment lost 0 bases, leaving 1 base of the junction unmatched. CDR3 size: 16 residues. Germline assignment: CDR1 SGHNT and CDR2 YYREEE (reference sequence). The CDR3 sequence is CASSLDSGSSYNEQFF. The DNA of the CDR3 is TGTGCCAGCAGCTTGGATAGCGGGAGCTCCTACAATGAGCAGTTCTTC.

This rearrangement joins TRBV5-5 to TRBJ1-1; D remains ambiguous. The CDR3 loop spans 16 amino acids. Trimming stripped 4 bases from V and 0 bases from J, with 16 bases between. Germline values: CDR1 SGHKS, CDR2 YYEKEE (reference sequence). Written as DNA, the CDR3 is TGTGCCAGCAGCCGACAAGAAAGTAGACTGAACACTGAAGCTTTCTTT. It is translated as CASSRQESRLNTEAFF. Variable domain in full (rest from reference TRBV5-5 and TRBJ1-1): DAGVTQSPTHLIKTRGQQVTLRCSPISGHKSVSWYQQVLGQGPQFIFQYYEKEERGRGNFPDRFSARQFPNYSSELNVNALLLGDSALYLCASSRQESRLNTEAFFGQGTRLTVV.

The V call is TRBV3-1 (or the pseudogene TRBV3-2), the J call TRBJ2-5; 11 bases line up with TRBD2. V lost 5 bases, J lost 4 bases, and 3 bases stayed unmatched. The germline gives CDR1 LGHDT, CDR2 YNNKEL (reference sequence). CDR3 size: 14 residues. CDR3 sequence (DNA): TGTGCCAGCAGCGTAGCGGGAGGGGTAGAGACCCAGTACTTC. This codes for CASSVAGGVETQYF.